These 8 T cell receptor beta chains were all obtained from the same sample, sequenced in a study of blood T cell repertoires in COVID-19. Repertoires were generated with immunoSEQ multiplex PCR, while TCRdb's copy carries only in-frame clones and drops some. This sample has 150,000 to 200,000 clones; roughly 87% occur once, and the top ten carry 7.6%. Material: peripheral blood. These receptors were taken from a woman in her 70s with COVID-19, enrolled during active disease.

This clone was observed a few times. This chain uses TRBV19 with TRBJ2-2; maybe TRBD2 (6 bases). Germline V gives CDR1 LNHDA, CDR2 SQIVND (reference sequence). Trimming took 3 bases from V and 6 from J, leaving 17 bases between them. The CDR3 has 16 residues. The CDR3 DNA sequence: TGTGCCAGTAGTATCTCCGGACTAACGCTTCCCGGGGAGCTGTTTTTT. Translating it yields CASSISGLTLPGELFF.

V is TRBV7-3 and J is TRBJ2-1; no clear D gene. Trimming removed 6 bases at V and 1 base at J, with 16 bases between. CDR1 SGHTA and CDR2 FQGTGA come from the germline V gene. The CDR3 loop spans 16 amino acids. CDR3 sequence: CASSKSPSASYNEQFF. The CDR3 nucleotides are TGTGCCAGCAGTAAATCGCCCAGCGCTTCCTACAATGAGCAGTTCTTC.

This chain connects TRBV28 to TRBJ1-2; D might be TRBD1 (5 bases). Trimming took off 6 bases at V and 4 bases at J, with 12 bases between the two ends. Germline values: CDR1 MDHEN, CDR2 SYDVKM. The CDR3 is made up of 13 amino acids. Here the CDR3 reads CASSSDGGYGYTF. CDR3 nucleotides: TGTGCCAGCAGCTCCGACGGGGGCTATGGCTACACCTTC.

CDR3 in DNA: TGTGCCAGCAGTTACCCCGGGAGCTCGAACACTGAAGCTTTCTTT. The encoded protein is CASSYPGSSNTEAFF. The chain is built from TRBV6-6 and TRBJ1-1; D is unresolved. Germline V gene lookup returns CDR1 MNHNY and CDR2 SVGAGI (reference sequence). The V gene lost 2 bases and the J gene lost 1 base, with 11 bases spanning the gap. The CDR3 totals 15 residues.

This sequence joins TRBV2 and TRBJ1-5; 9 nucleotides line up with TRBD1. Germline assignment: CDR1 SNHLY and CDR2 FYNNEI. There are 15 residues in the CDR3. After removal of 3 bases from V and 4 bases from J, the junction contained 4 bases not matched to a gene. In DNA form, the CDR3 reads TGTGCCAGCAGTGATATACAGGGGGCAAATCAGCCCCAGCATTTT. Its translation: CASSDIQGANQPQHF.

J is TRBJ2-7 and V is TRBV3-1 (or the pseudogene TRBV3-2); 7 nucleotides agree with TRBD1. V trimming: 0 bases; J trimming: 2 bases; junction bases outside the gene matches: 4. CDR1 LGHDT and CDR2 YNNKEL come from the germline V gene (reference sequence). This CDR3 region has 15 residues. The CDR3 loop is CASSQDRGRTYEQYF. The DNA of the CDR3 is TGTGCCAGCAGCCAAGATAGGGGGCGCACCTACGAGCAGTACTTC.

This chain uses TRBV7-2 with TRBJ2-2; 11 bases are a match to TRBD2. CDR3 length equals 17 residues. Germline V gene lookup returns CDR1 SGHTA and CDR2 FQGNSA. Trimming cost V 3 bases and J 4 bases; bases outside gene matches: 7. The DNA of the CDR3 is TGTGCCAGCAGCTTCGCTCTGACTAGCGGGATCACCGGGGAGCTGTTTTTT. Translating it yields CASSFALTSGITGELFF.

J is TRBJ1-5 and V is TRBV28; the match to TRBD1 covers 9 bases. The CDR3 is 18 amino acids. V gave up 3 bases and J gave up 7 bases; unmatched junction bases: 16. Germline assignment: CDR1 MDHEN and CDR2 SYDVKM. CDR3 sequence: CASSLLNFWGQGRQPQHF. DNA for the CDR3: TGTGCCAGCAGTTTGCTCAATTTCTGGGGACAGGGAAGACAGCCCCAGCATTTT.